This entry lists 2 T cell receptor beta chains sequenced from one sample in a study of T cells in Graves' hyperthyroidism and ophthalmopathy. TCR beta CDR3 region amplification was performed from RNA transcripts. RT-PCR in the first round (using the HTBI primer set) targeted the TCR CDR3. TCRdb analysed the multiplex PCR reads with MiXCR anew, one entry per CDR3 protein. The repertoire consists of 640,000 or so distinct CDR3 sequences, with 12% to 15% occurring once and the leading ten covering about 6.6%. Sequencing was performed on blood. These receptor sequences come from a woman aged 18-29 years with Graves' ophthalmopathy.

In this sample, this clonotype turned up many times. This sequence joins TRBV6-2 or TRBV6-3 and TRBJ2-1; no firm D call. Looked up from germline, CDR1 is MNHEY and CDR2 is SVGEGT. The CDR3 covers 15 residues. The V and J ends lost 2 bases and 2 bases respectively, with 10 bases between them. CDR3 region: CASSYRTFTYNEQFF. In DNA form, the CDR3 reads TGTGCCAGCAGTTACAGAACTTTTACCTACAATGAGCAGTTCTTC.

This clonotype was observed many times. J is TRBJ2-1 and V is TRBV20-1; 9 nucleotides line up with TRBD2. V lost 3 bases, J lost 0 bases, and 9 bases stayed unmatched. The CDR3 totals 17 residues. CDR1 DFQATT and CDR2 SNEGSKA come from the germline V gene (reference sequence). The DNA of the CDR3 is TGCAGTGCTAGGGCAAGCGGGAGGAGGAGCTCCTACAATGAGCAGTTCTTC. This encodes CSARASGRRSSYNEQFF.